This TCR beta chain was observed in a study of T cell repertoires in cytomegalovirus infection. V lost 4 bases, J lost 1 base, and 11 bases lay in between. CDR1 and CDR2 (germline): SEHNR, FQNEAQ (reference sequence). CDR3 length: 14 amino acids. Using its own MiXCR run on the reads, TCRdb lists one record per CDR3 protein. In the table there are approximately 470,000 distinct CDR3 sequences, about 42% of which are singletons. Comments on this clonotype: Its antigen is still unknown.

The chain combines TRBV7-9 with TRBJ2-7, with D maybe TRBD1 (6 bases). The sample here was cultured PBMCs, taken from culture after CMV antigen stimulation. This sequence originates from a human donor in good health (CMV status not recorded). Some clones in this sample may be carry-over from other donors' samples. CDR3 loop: CASSSGVFSYEQYF. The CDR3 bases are TGTGCCAGCAGCTCAGGGGTCTTTTCCTACGAGCAGTACTTC.